The rows below give T cell receptor beta chains drawn from one sample of a study of T cells in Graves' hyperthyroidism and ophthalmopathy. TCRdb passed the multiplex PCR reads through MiXCR, listing each CDR3 protein once. The sample has approximately 530,000 distinct CDR3 sequences, approximately 15% seen once. Specimen: blood. These TCRs come from a woman in her late teens or twenties with Graves' hyperthyroidism. Both conserved end residues are part of each CDR3.

J: TRBJ1-3; V: TRBV6-9; CDR3: CASSLPLLRGRGNTIYF
J: TRBJ2-7; V: TRBV20-1; CDR3: CSAGSEDSPYEQYF
J: TRBJ1-5; V: TRBV19; CDR3: CAKDRDDQPQHF
J: TRBJ2-5; V: TRBV12-3/TRBV12-4; CDR3: CASSLQGAAETQYF
J: TRBJ1-2; V: TRBV7-2; CDR3: CASSTRATGLSRTFYGYTF
J: TRBJ2-5; V: TRBV28; CDR3: CASRLTGEETQYF
J: TRBJ1-1; V: TRBV13; CDR3: CASSIALNTEAFF
J: TRBJ2-5; V: TRBV7-2; CDR3: CASSPRKPGETQYF
J: TRBJ2-7; V: TRBV6-1; CDR3: CASSEQDSYEQYF
J: TRBJ2-2; V: TRBV27; CDR3: CASSLSASDTGELFF
J: TRBJ2-5; V: TRBV12-3/TRBV12-4; CDR3: CASSPDRRQETQYF
J: TRBJ1-3; V: TRBV3-1; CDR3: CASSQEPQTSGNTIYF
J: TRBJ1-1; V: TRBV5-1; CDR3: CASSLAKGGGNTEAFF
J: TRBJ2-7; V: TRBV5-1; CDR3: CASSLVLAGPEEQYF
J: TRBJ2-3; V: TRBV2; CDR3: CASRRDLSTDTQYF